This T cell receptor (beta chain) appears in the sequencing data of a study of shared clonotypes between healthy human individuals (TCRdb year 2020). Describing the broader study: The cohort included a few men and a couple of women between 18 and 49 years of age. For each donor, CD4 naive and CD4 memory were each run on three plates, CD8 naive on two plates, and CD8 memory on one plate. Blood TCR repertoires of roughly 5 healthy adults were deeply sequenced to estimate repertoire size and the extent of clonotype sharing between individuals. Different laboratories and diverse techniques were used to prepare libraries and sequence TCR repertoires, to increase sequencing depth and limit assay-specific biases. Between about 0.9 and 9 billion PBMCs per donor were obtained by leukapheresis. Here is what the overall study found, with its caveats: Sampling was restricted to blood, and TCR repertoires in tissue are likely to differ from TCR repertoires in blood. Roughly 5.2% of naive CD4, 3.5% of naive CD8, 2.3% of memory CD4, and around 0.42% of memory CD8 clonotypes were shared across several donors. Naive subsets generally had larger estimated clonotype richness than memory subsets. Compared with non-shared clonotypes, clonotypes shared by all four sorted-subset donors had higher generation probabilities. Even with the large sequencing depth, rarefaction of the sorted-subset datasets indicated that sequencing was incomplete. Because the study included a small number of donors, the genetic and exposure-history diversity represented was limited. Pairwise subsampling led to the expectation that sequencing depth would affect the degree of clonotype sharing among donors.

The germline V gene (reference sequence) gives CDR1 as MNHEY and CDR2 as SMNVEV. The V and J ends are trimmed by 5 bases and 9 bases, leaving 8 bases between them. The CDR3 sequence holds 12 residues, the cysteine and phenylalanine included. This entry keeps only the CDR3 DNA: 36 bases, framed from base 1. TCR CDR3 regions were amplified from genomic DNA by multiplex PCR using the deep immunoSEQ assay. Genomic DNA extracted from each cell subset was distributed evenly over all wells of several immunoSEQ 96-well plates, and each plate served as one replicate. For sorted subsets, each replicate PCR was loaded with around 200 ng genomic DNA, equivalent to approximately 27,000 T cell genomes. Purified libraries were measured with a Qubit 3.0 fluorometer, size-checked on a Bioanalyzer 2100, and measured again with the KAPA Library Quantification kit. Every immunoSEQ 96-well plate was sequenced on a separate single-read 150-cycle Illumina NextSeq 550 flow cell. The authors processed their data as follows. The immunoSEQ output contained only junctional sequences without quality scores, so filtering could not match that applied to full-length reads. To assign V/J genes and CDR3, sequences were annotated using PyIR, a Python wrapper for IgBLAST v1.9, with IMGT germline references. Reads were removed for weak V/J assignments (E-value above 1e-6), missing CDR3, stop codons, out-of-frame junctions, or ambiguous translated residues. V3J clonotypes were defined as sequences sharing the same inferred V gene, J gene, and CDR3 amino acid sequence. Percentage overlap between repertoires was computed as shared unique clonotypes divided by the size of the smaller repertoire. RTK rarefaction, the Chao1 estimator, and Recon v2.1 estimates of unobserved clonotypes were used to assess repertoire richness. For all TCRbeta clonotypes obtained by the gDNA method from several donors, generation probabilities were computed with OLGA. As stored in TCRdb, this immuneACCESS dataset retains in-frame rearrangements with V and J assigned. A fraction of the clones does not appear; measured against another copy, unresolved V genes explain less than half of the discrepancy, and the remainder lacks a known reason. V and J calls and clone size are as listed in that table; D and trimming were resolved from the DNA. Recorded for this sample are some 2 million clones; 85% to 95% of them occurred a single time. Approximately 0.13% of the sample comes from the top ten.

The donors were healthy, HIV-negative adults with no recently reported acute infections or vaccinations. Every donor was a Caucasian adult residing in Nashville, Tennessee, USA. CD4+ T cells were enriched by magnetic negative selection; naive cells were then positively selected on CD45RA, and the negative fraction formed the memory subset. After blood collection by leukapheresis, PBMCs were isolated using Ficoll-Histopaque density gradient centrifugation and then cryopreserved in the vapor phase of liquid nitrogen. Analytical flow cytometry was used to check the purity and quantity of every magnetically sorted T cell population. Each sorted fraction had its genomic DNA isolated and then quantified by UV absorbance on a Nanodrop 2000c. Note on this clone: Its antigen remains unidentified. Per-nucleotide qualities are absent, and no much larger clonotype sits a single base away.

The chain is assembled from TRBV27 and TRBJ1-6; no D gene is confidently identified. Sequenced sample: naive CD4+ T cells sorted from blood. The cell subset or site label here, explained by the study, means: CD45RA+ positively selected. This sequence originates from a man aged 18 to 30 in good health. The nucleotides are TGTGCCAGCAGTATAGGGTTTTCACCCCTCCACTTT. This translates into CASSIGFSPLHF.